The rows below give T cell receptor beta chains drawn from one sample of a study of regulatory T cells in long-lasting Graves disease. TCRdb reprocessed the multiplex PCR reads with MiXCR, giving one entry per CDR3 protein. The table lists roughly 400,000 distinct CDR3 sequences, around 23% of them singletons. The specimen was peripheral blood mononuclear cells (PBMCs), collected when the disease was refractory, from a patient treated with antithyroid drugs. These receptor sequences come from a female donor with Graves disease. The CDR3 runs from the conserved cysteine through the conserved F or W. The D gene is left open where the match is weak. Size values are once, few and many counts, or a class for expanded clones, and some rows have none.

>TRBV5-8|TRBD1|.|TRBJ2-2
TGTGCCAGCAGCTTGACAGGGGCCAAAATCACCGGGGAGCTGTTTTTT
CASSLTGAKITGELFF
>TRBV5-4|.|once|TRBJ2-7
TGTGCCAGCAGCTTTGGGGGGTCCCAGCACGAGCAGTACTTC
CASSFGGSQHEQYF
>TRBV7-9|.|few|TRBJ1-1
TGTGCCAGCAGTTCATTTGGGACGGAGAACACTGAAGCTTTCTTT
CASSSFGTENTEAFF
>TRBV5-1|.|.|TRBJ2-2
TGCGCCAGCCGGGACAACTCGGCCGGGGAGCTGTTTTTT
CASRDNSAGELFF
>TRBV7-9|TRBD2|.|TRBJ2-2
TGTGCCAGCGACGGGGGGAATCTAAACACCGGGGAGCTGTTTTTT
CASDGGNLNTGELFF
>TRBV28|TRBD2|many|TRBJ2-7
TGTGCCAGCAGCCCTGGACTAGCGGACTCCTACGAGCAGTACTTC
CASSPGLADSYEQYF
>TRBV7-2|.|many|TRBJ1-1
TGTGCCAGCAGCCGGGACGGAGGCGCGCCTGAAGCTTTCTTT
CASSRDGGAPEAFF
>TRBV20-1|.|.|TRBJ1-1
TGCAGTGCTAGAGACCCGAGGCTGGTGGGAATGAACACTGAAGCTTTCTTT
CSARDPRLVGMNTEAFF
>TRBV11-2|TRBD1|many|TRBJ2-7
TGTGCCAGCAGCTTCGGGGACAGGGTCGAGCAGTACTTC
CASSFGDRVEQYF
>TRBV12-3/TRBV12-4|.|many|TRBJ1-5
TGTGCCAGCAGCTTAGCCGATAGCAATCAGCCCCAGCATTTT
CASSLADSNQPQHF
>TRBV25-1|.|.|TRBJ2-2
TGTGCCAGCAGTGAATTTTTCGGAGCGCCCCACGGGGAGCTGTTTTTT
CASSEFFGAPHGELFF
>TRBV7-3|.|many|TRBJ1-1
TGTGCCAGCAGCTTAAGAGGGGACACTGAAGCTTTCTTT
CASSLRGDTEAFF
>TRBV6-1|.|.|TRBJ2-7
TGTGCCAGCCTGGGGGGTGGCAGGACCTACGAGCAGTACTTC
CASLGGGRTYEQYF
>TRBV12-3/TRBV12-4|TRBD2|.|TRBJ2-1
TGTGCCAGCAGTTTAGTGGGGGGGGTAAGTTCGAAGCAGTTCTTC
CASSLVGGVSSKQFF
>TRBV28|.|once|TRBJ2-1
TGTGCCAGCAGACGTCTAAGGGATGAGCAGTTCTTC
CASRRLRDEQFF
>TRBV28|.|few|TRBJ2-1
TGTGCCACCCTAGCCGGGACCGCCGTCGGTGAGCAGTTCTTC
CATLAGTAVGEQFF
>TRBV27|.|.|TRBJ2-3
TGTGCCAGCAGTTTAGGGACCCAAAGCACAGATACGCAGTATTTT
CASSLGTQSTDTQYF
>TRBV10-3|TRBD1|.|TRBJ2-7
TGTGCCATCAGTCCCCCCGGGACAGCTTACGAGCAGTACTTC
CAISPPGTAYEQYF
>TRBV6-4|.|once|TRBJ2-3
TGTGCCAGCAGTTACGGGGGGACAACAGATACGCAGTATTTT
CASSYGGTTDTQYF
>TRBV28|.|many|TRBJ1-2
TGTGCCAGCAGCCCCGGGGCGAGGGATGGCTACACCTTC
CASSPGARDGYTF
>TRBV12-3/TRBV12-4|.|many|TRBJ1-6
TGTGCCAGCAGCCTTTGGGGTCCTAATTCACCCCTCCACTTT
CASSLWGPNSPLHF
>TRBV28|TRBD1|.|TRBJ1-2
TGTGCCAGCAGTTTAATGACAGGGAGCGGCTACACCTTC
CASSLMTGSGYTF
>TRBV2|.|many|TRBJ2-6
TGTGCCAGCAGTGTACGGGGGATCGGGGCCAACGTCCTGACTTTC
CASSVRGIGANVLTF
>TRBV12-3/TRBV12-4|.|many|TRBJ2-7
TGTGCCAGCAGTTCCTCTAGGGGGTCTTACGAGCAGTACTTC
CASSSSRGSYEQYF
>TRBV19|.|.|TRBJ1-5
TGTGCCAGTAGTAGGGAGGAACAGCCCCAGCATTTT
CASSREEQPQHF
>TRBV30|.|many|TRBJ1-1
TGTGCCTTGAGACAGGTTGAAGCTTTCTTT
CALRQVEAFF
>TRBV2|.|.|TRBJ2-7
TGTGCCAGCAGTGGTGGGAATAAGCAGTACTTC
CASSGGNKQYF
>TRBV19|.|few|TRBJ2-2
TGTGCCAGTAGTATACCGCCCCTGGGGAGCACCGGGGAGCTGTTTTTT
CASSIPPLGSTGELFF
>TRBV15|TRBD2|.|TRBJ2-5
TGTGCCACCAGCCAGGCGGGACTAGCGGAAGAGACCCAGTACTTC
CATSQAGLAEETQYF
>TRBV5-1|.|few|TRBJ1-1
TGCGCCAGCACCCCGTCGACCCTGGACGGGAACACTGAAGCTTTCTTT
CASTPSTLDGNTEAFF
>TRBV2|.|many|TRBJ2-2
TGTGCCTGGACAGCGGGGTACACCGGGGAGCTGTTTTTT
CAWTAGYTGELFF
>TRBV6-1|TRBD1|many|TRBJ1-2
TGTGCCAGCATCAGACAGGGAGCTAACTATGGCTACACCTTC
CASIRQGANYGYTF
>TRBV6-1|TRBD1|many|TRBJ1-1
TGTGCCAGCAGTATACACAGGGGACTCGACACTGAAGCTTTCTTT
CASSIHRGLDTEAFF
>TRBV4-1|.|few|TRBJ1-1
TGCGCCAGCAGCCAAGAGACAGATAGCAGACATTTT
CASSQETDSRHF
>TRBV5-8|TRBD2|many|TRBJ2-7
TGTGCCAGCAGCTTGGGGTCTAGCGGGAAGGGGGAGCAGTACTTC
CASSLGSSGKGEQYF
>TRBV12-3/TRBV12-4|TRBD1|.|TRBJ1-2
TGTGCCAGCAGCCCAAACAGGGGGAACGGCTACACCTTC
CASSPNRGNGYTF
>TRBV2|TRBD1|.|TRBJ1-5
TGTGCCAGCGGGACAGGGGATAACAATCAGCCCCAGCATTTT
CASGTGDNNQPQHF
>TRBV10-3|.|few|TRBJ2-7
TGTGCCATCAGTGACGCTGGGAGCTCCTACGAGCAGTACTTC
CAISDAGSSYEQYF
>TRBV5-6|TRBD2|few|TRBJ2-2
TGTGCCAGCAGCTTGGTCGAGCGGGAGGTTACCGGGGAGCTGTTTTTT
CASSLVEREVTGELFF
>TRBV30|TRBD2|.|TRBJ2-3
TGTGCCTGGTCCCCCCTAATGCGGGAGGGCTACCTTGAGACAGATACGCAGTATTTT
CAWSPLMREGYLETDTQYF
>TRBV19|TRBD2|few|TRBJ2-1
TGTGCCAGTAGTATAGTCAGGACTAGCGGGACAACCTACAATGAGCAGTTCTTC
CASSIVRTSGTTYNEQFF
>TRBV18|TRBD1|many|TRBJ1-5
TGTGCCAGCTCACCGCAGACAGGGGATCAGCCCCAGCATTTT
CASSPQTGDQPQHF
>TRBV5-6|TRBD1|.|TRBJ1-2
TGTGCCAGCAGCCGCAGGGGGCTAGAGGGCTACACCTTC
CASSRRGLEGYTF
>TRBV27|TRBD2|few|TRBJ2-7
TGTGCCAGCAGATTCGGACTAGCGGGAAGTTACGAGCAGTACTTC
CASRFGLAGSYEQYF
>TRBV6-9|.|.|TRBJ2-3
TGTGCCAGCAGTTTTAGCGGAAAGGGCAGAGATACGCAGTATTTT
CASSFSGKGRDTQYF
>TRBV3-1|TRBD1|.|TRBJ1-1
TGTGCCAGCAGCACGACAGGGACTTTGAACACTGAAGCTTTCTTT
CASSTTGTLNTEAFF
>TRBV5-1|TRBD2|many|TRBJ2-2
TGCGCCAGCAGCTTGACTCTAGCGGCGAACACCGGGGAGCTGTTTTTT
CASSLTLAANTGELFF
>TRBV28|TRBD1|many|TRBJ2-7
TGTGCCAGCAGTTCAAGACAGGGGGCCCGGTACTTC
CASSSRQGARYF
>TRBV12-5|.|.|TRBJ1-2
TGTGCTAGTGGTTTGGCTGGGCGGGATGGCTACACCTTC
CASGLAGRDGYTF
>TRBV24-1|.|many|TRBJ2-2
TGTGCCACCAGTGAGGGAGGCATCCTGGACACCGGGGAGCTGTTTTTT
CATSEGGILDTGELFF